The source of this T cell receptor beta chain is a study of T cells in localized non-small cell lung cancer. TCRdb keeps only in-frame clones here, not all; method: immunoSEQ multiplex PCR. In the table there are about 18,000 clones, approximately 82% of which are singletons. The CDR3 length is 14 residues. Per germline, CDR1 LNHDA and CDR2 SQIVND (reference sequence). The germline V and J ends were trimmed by 4 bases and 6 bases, with 10 bases remaining between them. The gene calls are TRBV19 and TRBJ1-6; no reliable D call. This TCR derives from a female donor at least 60 years old with stage I lung adenocarcinoma. Sequences were derived from peripheral blood, sampled before any cancer treatment. The CDR3 loop reads CASSRDTLNSPLHF. CDR3 bases: TGTGCCAGTAGTAGGGATACTCTTAATTCACCCCTCCACTTT.